What follows are 15 T cell receptor beta chains derived from one specimen sequenced in a study of T-cell memory formation after mild COVID-19. TCRdb re-called the 5' RACE reads through MiXCR, storing one row per CDR3 protein. Of hundreds of thousands of distinct CDR3 sequences detected, roughly 23% appear once; the ten largest clones hold around 13%. Source material: PBMCs or a T cell subset sorted from them (not recorded which). The receptors come from an adult woman who had mild COVID-19 (a few samples of this study predate the infection). Cell type and time point are not known.

The rearrangement joins TRBV6-4 to TRBJ2-1; no clear D gene. V dropped 3 bases and J dropped 9 bases, with 9 bases sitting between them. Germline V gene data show CDR1 as MRHNA and CDR2 as SNTAGT. CDR3 size: 12 residues. The chain's CDR3 is CASSEMYGEQFF. In DNA, the CDR3 is TGTGCCAGCAGTGAGATGTATGGTGAGCAGTTCTTC.

Note on this clonotype: A read error may explain this, as a much larger clone is one base away. This chain uses TRBV6-5 with TRBJ1-1, with D possibly TRBD1 on 6 matching bases. The CDR3 consists of 14 residues. In germline, CDR1 is MNHEY, CDR2 SVGAGI. V lost 0 bases and J 3 bases, leaving 8 bases between the germline ends. The DNA for the CDR3 is TGTGCCAGCAGTTACTCAGGACAGTACACTGAAGCTTTCTTT. Protein sequence: CASSYSGQYTEAFF.

This clonotype has more than one count but fewer than ten. This chain joins TRBV13 and TRBJ1-1; 8 bases match TRBD1. This CDR3 is 14 amino acids long. From germline, CDR1 is PRHDT and CDR2 FYEKMQ (reference sequence). After removal of 3 bases from V and 3 bases from J, the junction contained 3 bases not matched to a gene. CDR3 nucleotides: TGTGCCAGCAGCTTTACAGGGGGGTACACTGAAGCTTTCTTT. As protein: CASSFTGGYTEAFF.

This sequence joins TRBV11-2 and TRBJ2-1; D may be TRBD2 (6 bases). The CDR3 has 14 residues. Germline lookup yields CDR1 SGHAT and CDR2 FQNNGV. V was clipped by 6 bases and J by 5 bases, with 14 bases between them. As DNA, the CDR3 is TGTGCCAGCAGTCAGGTTTGGGGGGACAATGAGCAGTTCTTC. Translated: CASSQVWGDNEQFF.

The chain recombines TRBV5-1 with TRBJ2-6; 8 bases are a match to TRBD1. This CDR3 is 16 amino acids long. Per the germline V gene, CDR1 is SGHRS and CDR2 is YFSETQ. J was trimmed by 2 bases and V by 4 bases; bases with no gene match: 5. This CDR3 reads CASSPGQAAGANVLTF. The CDR3 DNA sequence: TGCGCCAGCAGCCCGGGACAGGCTGCTGGGGCCAACGTCCTGACTTTC.

This clonotype was seen only a few times. This chain uses TRBV5-1 with TRBJ2-7; 8 bases align to TRBD1. V lost 4 bases and J lost 7; bases outside the gene matches: 10. Looked up from germline, CDR1 is SGHRS and CDR2 is YFSETQ. The CDR3 contains 14 residues. The CDR3 here is CASSPRTGTGEQYF. In DNA form, the CDR3 reads TGCGCCAGCAGCCCTCGGACAGGGACGGGGGAGCAGTACTTC.

This clonotype has at least ten counts. This sequence joins TRBV5-4 and TRBJ1-2, with a weak D call TRBD1 (5 bases). V lost 0 bases to trimming and J lost 8 bases, with 20 bases between them. Germline CDR1 SGHNT, CDR2 YYREEE (reference sequence). This CDR3 has 16 amino acids. The CDR3 coding sequence is TGTGCCAGCAGCTTGGATCCGGGACCGAGGACTGGAGGCTACACCTTC. This translates into CASSLDPGPRTGGYTF.

The chain carries TRBV11-2 and TRBJ2-3; possibly TRBD2 for D (6 bases). V lost 0 bases, J lost 3 bases, and 10 bases lay in between. The CDR3 has 15 residues. Germline-derived CDR1 and CDR2 are SGHAT and FQNNGV. CDR3 sequence reads: CASSLERRGTDTQYF. The CDR3 region has the DNA TGTGCCAGCAGCTTAGAGCGGCGGGGTACAGATACGCAGTATTTT. The full variable domain, with the rest looked up from reference TRBV11-2 and TRBJ2-3, is EAGVAQSPRYKIIEKRQSVAFWCNPISGHATLYWYQQILGQGPKLLIQFQNNGVVDDSQLPKDRFSAERLKGVDSTLKIQPAKLEDSAVYLCASSLERRGTDTQYFGPGTRLTVL.

J is TRBJ2-7 and V is TRBV7-9; 7 bases are a match to TRBD1. The ends lost 5 bases at V and 1 base at J; junction bases unmatched: 8. The CDR3 loop spans 15 amino acids. CDR1 is SEHNR and CDR2 is FQNEAQ in the germline V gene (reference sequence). CDR3 in amino acids: CASSATGTVSYEQYF. The CDR3 nucleotides read TGTGCCAGCAGCGCCACCGGGACAGTATCCTACGAGCAGTACTTC.

This clonotype was seen a handful of times. The CDR3 coding sequence is TGTGCCAGCAGCTTAGACGCGGGAACCTATGGCTACACCTTC. It yields the protein CASSLDAGTYGYTF. The V and J genes are TRBV7-2 and TRBJ1-2; no clear D. The CDR3 consists of 14 residues. Trimming shortened V by 1 base and J by 4 bases, and 10 bases separated the two germline ends. Germline V lookup: CDR1 SGHTA, CDR2 FQGNSA.

This clonotype was seen a few times. The chain carries TRBV20-1 and TRBJ2-7; 7 nucleotides match TRBD2. The CDR3 totals 13 residues. From germline, CDR1 is DFQATT and CDR2 SNEGSKA (reference sequence). With 6 bases clipped from V and 2 bases from J, the junction kept 7 bases outside the gene matches. The CDR3 DNA follows: TGCAGTGCGGGAGACCTAGCGGCCTACGAGCAGTACTTC. Translation: CSAGDLAAYEQYF.

The chain uses TRBV7-9 and TRBJ2-5, with D unclear. V shed 3 bases and J shed 1 base, with 9 bases lying between them. The CDR3 is made up of 14 amino acids. Germline V gives CDR1 SEHNR, CDR2 FQNEAQ (reference sequence). The CDR3 sequence is CASSLKAFQETQYF. CDR3 sequence (DNA): TGTGCCAGCAGCTTGAAGGCATTCCAAGAGACCCAGTACTTC.

This chain joins TRBV7-6 and TRBJ2-5; D possibly corresponds to TRBD2 (6 bases). With 4 bases removed from V and 3 bases from J, the gap between germline ends came to 12 bases. This CDR3 has 14 amino acids. Germline CDR1 SGHVS, CDR2 FNYEAQ. The CDR3 sequence is CASSSLPGEETQYF. CDR3 bases: TGTGCCAGCAGCTCCTTACCGGGGGAAGAGACCCAGTACTTC.

Of note for this clonotype: This CDR3 is missing its conserved last phenylalanine or tryptophan, likely due to a read error. The chain is built from TRBV29-1 and TRBJ2-7; no firm D call. The germline V gene has CDR1 SQVTM and CDR2 ANQGSEA. The CDR3 is 11 residues long. V was shortened by 1 base and J by 7 bases, with 8 bases between the two germline ends. The CDR3 DNA sequence: TGCAGCGTTGAAGGCCTCCATGAGCAGTACTTA. Translating gives CSVEGLHEQYL.

The rearrangement joins TRBV6-5 to TRBJ2-1, with D perhaps assigned TRBD1 or TRBD2 (5 bases each). The CDR3 consists of 14 residues. Germline CDR1 reads MNHEY; CDR2 reads SVGAGI. V was trimmed by 4 bases and J by 4 bases, leaving 11 bases between them. The CDR3 DNA sequence: TGTGCCAGCAGTTTAAGAGGGGCTTACAATGAGCAGTTCTTC. It encodes CASSLRGAYNEQFF.